These 11 T cell receptor beta chains came from one sample sequenced in a study of blood T cell repertoires in COVID-19. Data came from immunoSEQ multiplex PCR; TCRdb stores just in-frame clones and leaves some out. In the table there are around 97,000 clones, approximately 88% of which are singletons. The sequencing sample was made of peripheral blood. The receptors come from a woman aged 60-75 years with acute or convalescent COVID-19.

This clone has just one count. Other DNA sequences in this specimen translate into the identical CDR3. The chain carries TRBV15 and TRBJ2-7; the D is unclear. With 0 bases removed from V and 2 bases from J, the gap between germline ends came to 11 bases. The CDR3 extends over 15 amino acids. Germline V CDR1 and CDR2: LNHNV, YYDKDF (reference sequence). CDR3 sequence: CATSRDDSGPYEQYF. The CDR3 region has the DNA TGTGCCACCAGCAGAGATGATAGTGGTCCCTACGAGCAGTACTTC.

V and J are TRBV7-6 and TRBJ2-2; 7 bases map to TRBD2. The CDR3 runs 14 residues. With 4 bases clipped from V and 5 bases from J, the junction kept 4 bases outside the gene matches. Germline V lookup: CDR1 SGHVS, CDR2 FNYEAQ. The CDR3 sequence: CASSWSGGTGELFF. CDR3 nucleotide sequence: TGTGCCAGCAGCTGGTCGGGAGGAACCGGGGAGCTGTTTTTT.

The rearrangement joins TRBV5-5 to TRBJ2-7; D is unclear. The CDR3 spans 14 residues. V dropped 4 bases and J dropped 2 bases, with 13 bases sitting between them. Germline V CDR1 and CDR2: SGHKS, YYEKEE (reference sequence). The CDR3 reads CASSPRHPPYEQYV. The CDR3 region has the DNA TGTGCCAGCAGCCCGAGACACCCTCCCTACGAGCAGTACGTC.

The V gene is TRBV27, the J gene TRBJ1-1; no clear D. This CDR3 has 16 residues. V lost 5 bases and J lost 0, with 16 bases in between. Germline V gives CDR1 MNHEY, CDR2 SMNVEV (reference sequence). The CDR3 reads CASSPYTGGLNTEAFF. CDR3 coding DNA: TGTGCCAGCAGTCCCTACACCGGAGGTCTGAACACTGAAGCTTTCTTT.

V gene TRBV24-1 combines with J gene TRBJ2-3; D is perhaps TRBD1 (5 bases). This CDR3 comprises 14 residues. Germline loops: CDR1 KGHDR, CDR2 SFDVKD. V gave up 9 bases and J gave up 0 bases, with 12 bases separating them. CDR3 region: CATQGRISTDTQYF. For the CDR3, the DNA is TGTGCCACCCAGGGAAGGATTAGCACAGATACGCAGTATTTT.

V and J are TRBV30 and TRBJ1-1, with 7 bases aligning to TRBD1. Per the germline V gene, CDR1 is GTSNPN and CDR2 is SVGIG (reference sequence). The CDR3 covers 15 residues. V was clipped by 2 bases and J by 5 bases; unmatched bases: 11. The CDR3 sequence is CAWSFSPGGATEAFF. The CDR3 DNA is TGTGCCTGGAGTTTCTCCCCAGGGGGAGCTACTGAAGCTTTCTTT.

J is TRBJ1-2 and V is TRBV6-6; D is possibly TRBD1 (6 bases). The CDR3 runs 16 residues. The germline V gene encodes CDR1 MNHNY and CDR2 SVGAGI (reference sequence). V lost 7 bases to trimming and J lost 0 bases, with 18 bases between them. CDR3 sequence (DNA): TGTGCCAGCACCCGGACAGCAAGTACCTCTAACTATGGCTACACCTTC. Protein product: CASTRTASTSNYGYTF.

This sequence joins TRBV11-2 and TRBJ2-7; TRBD1 aligns across 8 bases. Germline values: CDR1 SGHAT, CDR2 FQNNGV. Trimming cost V 1 base and J 5 bases; bases outside gene matches: 7. The CDR3 is made up of 15 amino acids. Here the CDR3 reads CASSLGPVTGDEQYF. In DNA, the CDR3 is TGTGCCAGCAGCTTAGGTCCCGTGACAGGGGACGAGCAGTACTTC. The variable domain in full, with the rest retrieved from reference TRBV11-2 and TRBJ2-7, is EAGVAQSPRYKIIEKRQSVAFWCNPISGHATLYWYQQILGQGPKLLIQFQNNGVVDDSQLPKDRFSAERLKGVDSTLKIQPAKLEDSAVYLCASSLGPVTGDEQYFGPGTRLTVT.

The chain couples TRBV5-5 to TRBJ1-2, with TRBD1 as a possible D gene (5 bases). V was clipped by 0 bases and J by 5 bases, with 20 bases between them. The CDR3 is 17 amino acids. Germline lookup yields CDR1 SGHKS and CDR2 YYEKEE (reference sequence). CDR3 bases: TGTGCCAGCAGCTTGGTAGGATCGCAGGGATCATCGTATGGCTACACCTTC. Translating gives CASSLVGSQGSSYGYTF.

The gene calls are TRBV9 and TRBJ1-2; possibly TRBD1 for D (6 bases). The CDR3 covers 14 residues. Trimming stripped 0 bases from V and 7 bases from J, with 13 bases between. CDR1 and CDR2 (germline): SGDLS, YYNGEE. In DNA form, the CDR3 reads TGTGCCAGCAGCGTAGCTGCACAGGGATTTGGCTACACCTTC. Translating gives CASSVAAQGFGYTF.

The chain uses TRBV5-1 and TRBJ2-2; 8 bases are a match to TRBD2. The V gene end was trimmed by 2 bases and the J gene end by 0 bases; junction bases not matched to a gene: 3. Germline V gene lookup returns CDR1 SGHRS and CDR2 YFSETQ. This CDR3 is built from 16 residues. CDR3 DNA sequence: TGCGCCAGCAGCTTACTAGCGGCCACGAACACCGGGGAGCTGTTTTTT. Encoded protein: CASSLLAATNTGELFF.